This TCR beta chain was obtained from a study of shared clonotypes between healthy human individuals. Whole-study results and caveats: Across a handful of donors, naive CD4 shared roughly 5.2%, naive CD8 3.5% to 4%, memory CD4 2.3%, memory CD8 about 0.38%. Only blood underwent sampling, and tissue repertoires likely differ. Represented genetic and exposure-history diversity was restricted by having few donors. Compared with clonotypes that all four donors shared, non-shared clonotypes had lower generation probabilities.

Generated by immunoSEQ multiplex PCR, the TCRdb table keeps only in-frame clones and is missing some. The top ten clones hold around 1.1% of a sample with some 2.1 million clones, about 95% of them seen once. V was pared by 4 bases and J by 0 bases, with 5 bases of the junction left unmatched. This CDR3 has 16 residues. CDR1 is SGHDT, CDR2 YYEEEE, per germline. In the case of this clone: What it binds is not known.

Naive CD8 cells were CD45RO-negative, positively selected for CCR7, excluding terminally differentiated effector memory CD45RA+ cells. The sequencing sample was made of naive CD8+ T cells sorted from blood. This receptor was taken from a man younger than 35 in good health. The chain uses TRBV5-6 and TRBJ1-3; 9 bases agree with TRBD1. The CDR3 here is CASSLQGAASGNTIYF. The CDR3 region has the DNA TGTGCCAGCAGCCTACAGGGGGCTGCCTCTGGAAACACCATATATTTT.